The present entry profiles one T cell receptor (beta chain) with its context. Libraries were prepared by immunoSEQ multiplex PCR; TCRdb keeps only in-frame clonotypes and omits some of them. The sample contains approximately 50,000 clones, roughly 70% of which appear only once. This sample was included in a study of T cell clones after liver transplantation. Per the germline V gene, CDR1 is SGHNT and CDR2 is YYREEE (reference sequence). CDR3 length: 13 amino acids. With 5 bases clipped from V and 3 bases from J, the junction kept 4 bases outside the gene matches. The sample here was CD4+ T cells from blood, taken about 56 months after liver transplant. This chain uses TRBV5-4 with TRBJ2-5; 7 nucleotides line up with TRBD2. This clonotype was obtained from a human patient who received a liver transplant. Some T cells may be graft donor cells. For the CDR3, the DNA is TGTGCCAGCAGGATGGGGGGGAAAGAGACCCAGTACTTC. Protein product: CASRMGGKETQYF.